This entry features one T cell receptor beta chain sequence. Its antigen is undetermined. This sample stems from a study of cytomegalovirus exposure and HLA in healthy donors. The germline V and J ends were trimmed by 2 bases and 0 bases, with 8 bases remaining between them. CDR3 length: 16 residues. The germline V gene encodes CDR1 MDHEN and CDR2 SYDVKM. PCR employed 60 Vbeta and 13 Jbeta primers. Clones were read by immunoSEQ multiplex PCR, and TCRdb kept only the in-frame ones, dropping some. The sample holds 95,000 to 100,000 clones; about 80% are singletons and the top ten take around 4%. Study conclusions and caveats: In a later analysis, at a false discovery rate of 0.05, under 20,000 TCR beta sequences were associated with HLA alleles. Indistinguishability led to the exclusion of some V segments, TRBV6-2 and TRBV6-3 included.

The source of this sequence is a man aged 40-50 years in good health and CMV-seronegative. The rearrangement links TRBV28 to TRBJ2-6; D might be TRBD1 (5 bases). The source material was PBMCs. The CDR3 DNA reads as TGTGCCAGCAGTTTAGGTGGGGCCTCTGGGGCCAACGTCCTGACTTTC. This encodes CASSLGGASGANVLTF.